This T cell receptor (beta chain) was identified during a study of blood T cells in healthy people across ages. Findings and limits, study-wide: Roughly linearly, TCR beta diversity per million T cells fell as age increased. More naive CD4+ cells and higher diversity marked long-lived donors relative to aged donors.

The CDR3 length is 16 residues. Germline V gene sequence: CDR1 DFQATT, CDR2 SNEGSKA (reference sequence). The germline V and J ends were trimmed by 3 bases and 0 bases, with 18 bases remaining between them. Through a sample-barcoded 5' primer and a J-beta primer mix, a second PCR was run for roughly 6 to 11 cycles. TCRdb re-called the 5' RACE reads through MiXCR, storing one row per CDR3 protein. The sample lists about 640,000 distinct CDR3 sequences; roughly 30% were seen once. This clonotype was recorded a few times. What it recognizes is unknown. The clonotype was recovered from a woman aged 80 or over in good health. The J gene is TRBJ2-7, the V gene TRBV20-1; no clear D. The sample comprised blood. CDR3 in DNA: TGCAGTGCTAGTAAGGGATCCAGCCAGAACTCCTACGAGCAGTACTTC. Translation: CSASKGSSQNSYEQYF.